This entry features one TCR beta chain sequence. Its antigen remains unidentified. Base qualities are missing; no much larger clone stands one base away. The data belong to a study of blood T cells in healthy people across ages (dated by TCRdb to 2013 to 2016). For context, the study as a whole: Template switching captured roughly one uniquely barcoded TCR beta cDNA molecule per two T cells in model experiments. To track age-related changes in TCR beta repertoire diversity, the study relied on deep sequencing normalized with unique cDNA molecular identifiers. The donors were split into four age groups: young (average 16 years), middle-aged (about 40), aged (roughly 68) and long-lived (more than 80). To avoid experimental bias, donors of different ages were distributed randomly across sequencing lanes. For two donors (one aged 18 to 30 and one aged 80 or older), the study analyzed two additional independent replicas of 1 million unique cDNA reads from the same blood draw. Study-wide conclusions, independent of this receptor: Compared with the aged group, more naive CD4+ T cells, fewer expanded clones and increased TCR diversity were shown by the long-lived group, suggesting age selection. A strong correlation was found between observed TCR beta diversity and the percentage of naive T cells measured by flow cytometry. Observed TCR beta diversity per million T cells fell roughly linearly with age, and a significant reduction was already apparent by age around 44. Because donor CMV infection status was unknown, age-related changes in expanded clonotypes were potentially confounded. Estimates of total diversity from one million sequenced T cells were regarded as lower bounds and underestimates. Because profiling used bulk unsorted PBMCs, naive and antigen-experienced compartments could not be compared conclusively.

The 35 to 40 donors, aged about 6 to 95 years, were systemically healthy Caucasian individuals from Russia. Each donor gave roughly 11 milliliters of peripheral blood, drawn into EDTA-treated Vacutainer tubes. PBMCs were isolated by Ficoll-Paque density-gradient centrifugation, with at least 6 million obtained per sample. Trizol reagent was used to extract total RNA from PBMCs, with at least 6 micrograms per sample. The percentages of naive CD45RAhigh/CD27high T cells were determined by flow cytometry on a PBMC aliquot from every donor. Measured from the cysteine to the phenylalanine, the CDR3 is 15 residues long. Just the 45-base CDR3 DNA is kept, in frame starting at base 1. CDR1 and CDR2, per the germline V gene, are SGDLS and YYNGEE. The V end loses 0 bases and the J end loses 8 bases, and a stretch of 15 bases separates them. The library was prepared using 5' RACE. TCRdb records Illumina HiSeq 2500 as the sequencer. A second PCR of roughly 7 to 11 cycles was performed with a sample-barcoded 5' primer and a J-beta primer mix. Each TCR beta cDNA molecule received a unique molecular identifier from a template-switch 5' adaptor carrying 12 random nucleotides. At least 2.5 million CDR3-containing paired-end reads were obtained from each sample. All of the RNA was converted into first-strand cDNA using the Mint cDNA synthesis kit, with a TRBC-specific oligonucleotide serving as the primer. After uracil-DNA glycosylase treatment, a first 18-cycle PCR used universal primers M1SS and BC2_uni_R on all cDNA. The paper's data handling went like this. For normalization, 1 million high-quality reads were randomly selected from each sample, with every read carrying a distinct molecular identifier. Reads with shared molecular identifiers were discarded instead of being binned into consensus sequences. MiTCR, set to a Q25 quality threshold and the strictest error-elimination algorithm, was used for CDR3 identification, clonotype clustering and error correction. A nonparametric unseen species model with Euler transformation was used to estimate lower-bound total TCR beta diversity. TCRdb handled the public reads itself, with Q25 trimming in fastp and clone calling in MiXCR, and kept productive beta chains. A single entry per CDR3 protein holds the most common genes and DNA from its merged rows. For this entry, the V and J calls and clone size follow TCRdb and not the study's own pipeline. Present in this sample are about 670,000 distinct CDR3 sequences, 40% to 50% of which were seen just once. Together, the top ten hold approximately 31% of the sample.

The sample comprised blood. This receptor was obtained from a man aged 80 or over in good health. Recombination connected TRBV9 to TRBJ2-1; the D segment might be TRBD1 or TRBD2, since each matches 6 bases. The sequenced DNA: TGTGCCAGCAGCGTAGGAAGGGGGGAATTTTATGAGCAGTTCTTC. It translates as CASSVGRGEFYEQFF.